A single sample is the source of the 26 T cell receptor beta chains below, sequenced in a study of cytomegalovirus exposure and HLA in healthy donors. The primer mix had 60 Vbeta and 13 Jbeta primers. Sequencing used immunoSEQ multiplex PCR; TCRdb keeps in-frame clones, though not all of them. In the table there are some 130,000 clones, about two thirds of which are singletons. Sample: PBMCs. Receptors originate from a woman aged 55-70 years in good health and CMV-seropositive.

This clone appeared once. The CDR3 nucleotides are TGTGCCAGCAGCCCTTCTTGGGCGTCTGGGGCCAACGTCCTGACTTTC. Residues: CASSPSWASGANVLTF. The chain couples TRBV7-2 to TRBJ2-6, with no clear D. The CDR3 has 16 amino acids. Germline CDR1 and CDR2: SGHTA and FQGNSA. Trimming took off 5 bases at V and 1 base at J, with 12 bases between the two ends.

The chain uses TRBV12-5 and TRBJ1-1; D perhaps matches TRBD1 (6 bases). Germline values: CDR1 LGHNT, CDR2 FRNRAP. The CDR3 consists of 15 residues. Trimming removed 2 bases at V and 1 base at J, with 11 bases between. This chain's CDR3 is CASGLPQGGNTEAFF. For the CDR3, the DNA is TGTGCTAGTGGTTTGCCACAAGGGGGGAACACTGAAGCTTTCTTT.

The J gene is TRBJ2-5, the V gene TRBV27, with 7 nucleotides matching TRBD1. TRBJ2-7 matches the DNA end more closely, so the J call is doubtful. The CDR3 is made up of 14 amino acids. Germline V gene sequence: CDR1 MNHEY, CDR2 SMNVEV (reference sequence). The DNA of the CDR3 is TGTGCCAGCAGTATAGACAGGGCCGCCTACGAGCAGTACTTC. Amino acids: CASSIDRAAYEQYF.

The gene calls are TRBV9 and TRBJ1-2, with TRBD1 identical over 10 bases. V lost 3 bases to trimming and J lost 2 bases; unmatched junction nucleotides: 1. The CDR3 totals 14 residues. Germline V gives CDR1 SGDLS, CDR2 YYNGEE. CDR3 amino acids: CASSETGGNYGYTF. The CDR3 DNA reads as TGTGCCAGCAGCGAGACAGGGGGCAACTATGGCTACACCTTC.

Here the CDR3 reads CASSQDFRGHTEAFF. Here the CDR3 DNA reads TGTGCCAGCAGCCAAGATTTTAGGGGGCACACTGAAGCTTTCTTT. The gene calls are TRBV14 and TRBJ1-1, with 7 positions matching TRBD1. The CDR3 consists of 15 residues. Germline values: CDR1 SGHDN, CDR2 FVKESK. V shed 0 bases and J 3 bases; nucleotides not matched to a gene: 4.

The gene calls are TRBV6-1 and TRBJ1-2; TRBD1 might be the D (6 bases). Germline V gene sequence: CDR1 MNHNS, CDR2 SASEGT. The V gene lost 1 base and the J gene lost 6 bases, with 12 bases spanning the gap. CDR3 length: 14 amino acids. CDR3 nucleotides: TGTGCCAGCAGTGAAGTGGCAGGGGACGATGGCTACACCTTC. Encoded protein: CASSEVAGDDGYTF.

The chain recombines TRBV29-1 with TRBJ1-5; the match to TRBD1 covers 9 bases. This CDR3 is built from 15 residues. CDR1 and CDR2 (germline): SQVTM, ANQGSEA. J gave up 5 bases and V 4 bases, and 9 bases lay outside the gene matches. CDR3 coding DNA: TGCAGCGTTGCTGTCGGGACAGGGTTTGATCAGCCCCAGCATTTT. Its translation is CSVAVGTGFDQPQHF.

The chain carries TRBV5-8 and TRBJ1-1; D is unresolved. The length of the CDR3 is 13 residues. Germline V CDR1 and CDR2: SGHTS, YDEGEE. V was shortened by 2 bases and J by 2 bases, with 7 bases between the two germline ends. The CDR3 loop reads CASSFLPNTEAFF. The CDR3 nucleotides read TGTGCCAGCAGCTTCCTACCTAACACTGAAGCTTTCTTT. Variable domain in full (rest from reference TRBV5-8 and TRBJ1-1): EAGVTQSPTHLIKTRGQQATLRCSPISGHTSVYWYQQALGLGLQFLLWYDEGEERNRGNFPPRFSGRQFPNYSSELNVNALELEDSALYLCASSFLPNTEAFFGQGTRLTVV.

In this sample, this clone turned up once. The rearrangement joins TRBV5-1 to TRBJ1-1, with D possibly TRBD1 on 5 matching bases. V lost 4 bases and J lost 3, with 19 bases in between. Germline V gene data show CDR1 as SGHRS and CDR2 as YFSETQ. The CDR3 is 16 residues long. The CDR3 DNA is TGCGCCAGCAGCCCTGGTGGAGGGCCGGGGGACACTGAAGCTTTCTTT. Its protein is CASSPGGGPGDTEAFF.

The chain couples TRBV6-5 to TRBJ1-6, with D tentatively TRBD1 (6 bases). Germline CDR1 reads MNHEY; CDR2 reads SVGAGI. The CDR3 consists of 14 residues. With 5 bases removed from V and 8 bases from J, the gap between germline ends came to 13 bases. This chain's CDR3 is CASSEWTAYSPLHF. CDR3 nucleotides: TGTGCCAGCAGTGAATGGACAGCTTATTCACCCCTCCACTTT.

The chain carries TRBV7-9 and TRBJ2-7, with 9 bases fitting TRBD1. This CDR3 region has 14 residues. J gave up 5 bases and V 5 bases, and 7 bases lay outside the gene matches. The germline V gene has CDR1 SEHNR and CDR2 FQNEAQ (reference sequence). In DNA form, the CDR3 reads TGTGCCAGCAGCCCGGGACAGGGATCGGACGAGCAGTACTTC. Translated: CASSPGQGSDEQYF.

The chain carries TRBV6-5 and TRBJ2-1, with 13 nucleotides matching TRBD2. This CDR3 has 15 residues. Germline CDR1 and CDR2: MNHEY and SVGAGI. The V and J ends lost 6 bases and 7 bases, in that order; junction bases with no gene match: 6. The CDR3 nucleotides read TGTGCCAGCAGACCACTAGCGGGGGGGCAGAATGAGCAGTTCTTC. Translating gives CASRPLAGGQNEQFF.

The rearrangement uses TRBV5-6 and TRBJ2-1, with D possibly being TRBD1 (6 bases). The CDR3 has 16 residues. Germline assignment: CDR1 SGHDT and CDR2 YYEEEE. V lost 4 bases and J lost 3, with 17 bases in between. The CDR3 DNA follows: TGTGCCAGCAGCCCTCCAAGGGGGATTCACTACAATGAGCAGTTCTTC. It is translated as CASSPPRGIHYNEQFF.

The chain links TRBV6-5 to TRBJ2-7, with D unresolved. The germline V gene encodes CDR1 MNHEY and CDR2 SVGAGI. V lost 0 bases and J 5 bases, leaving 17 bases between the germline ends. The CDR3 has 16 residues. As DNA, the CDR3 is TGTGCCAGCAGTTACTCGAGGTGGAGCGCTTTCAACGAGCAGTACTTC. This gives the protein CASSYSRWSAFNEQYF.

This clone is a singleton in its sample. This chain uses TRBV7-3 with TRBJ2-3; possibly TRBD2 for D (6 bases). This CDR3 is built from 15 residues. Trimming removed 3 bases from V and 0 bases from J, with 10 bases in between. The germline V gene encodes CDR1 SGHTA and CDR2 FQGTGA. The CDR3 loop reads CASSFGGLSTDTQYF. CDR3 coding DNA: TGTGCCAGCAGCTTTGGGGGACTTAGCACAGATACGCAGTATTTT.

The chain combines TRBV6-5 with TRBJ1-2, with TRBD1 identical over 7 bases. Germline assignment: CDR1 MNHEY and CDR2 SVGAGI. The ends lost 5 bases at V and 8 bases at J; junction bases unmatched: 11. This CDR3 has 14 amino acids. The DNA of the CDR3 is TGTGCCAGCAGTAAGGACAGGCAGCAGGGAGGCTACACCTTC. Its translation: CASSKDRQQGGYTF.

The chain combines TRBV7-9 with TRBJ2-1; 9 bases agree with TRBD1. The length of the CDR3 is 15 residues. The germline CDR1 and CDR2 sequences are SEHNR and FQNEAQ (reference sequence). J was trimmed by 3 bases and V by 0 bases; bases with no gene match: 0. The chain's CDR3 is CASSLAGQGYNEQFF. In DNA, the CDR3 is TGTGCCAGCAGCTTAGCGGGACAGGGCTACAATGAGCAGTTCTTC.

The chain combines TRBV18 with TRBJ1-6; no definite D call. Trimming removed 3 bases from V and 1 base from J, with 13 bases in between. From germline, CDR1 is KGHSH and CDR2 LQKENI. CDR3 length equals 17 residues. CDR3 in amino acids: CASSPLSVESYNSPLHF. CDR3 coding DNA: TGTGCCAGCTCACCGTTGTCGGTTGAGTCCTATAATTCACCCCTCCACTTT.

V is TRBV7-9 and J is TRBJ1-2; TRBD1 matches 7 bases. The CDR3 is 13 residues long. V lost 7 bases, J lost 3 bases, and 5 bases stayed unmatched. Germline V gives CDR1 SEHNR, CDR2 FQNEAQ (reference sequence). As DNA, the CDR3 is TGTGCCAGCACCCGACAGGGAGACTATGGCTACACCTTC. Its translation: CASTRQGDYGYTF.

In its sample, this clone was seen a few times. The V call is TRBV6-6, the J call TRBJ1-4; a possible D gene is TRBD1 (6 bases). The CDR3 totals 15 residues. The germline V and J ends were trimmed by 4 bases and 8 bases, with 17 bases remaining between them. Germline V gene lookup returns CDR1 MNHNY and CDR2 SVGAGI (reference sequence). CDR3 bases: TGTGCCAGCAGTTCAGGCCCGACAGGAAGGGAAAAACTGTTTTTT. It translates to CASSSGPTGREKLFF.

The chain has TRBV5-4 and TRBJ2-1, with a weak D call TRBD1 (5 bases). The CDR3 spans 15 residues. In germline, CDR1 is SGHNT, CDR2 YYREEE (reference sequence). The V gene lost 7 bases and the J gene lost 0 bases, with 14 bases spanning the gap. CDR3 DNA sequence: TGTGCCAGCTCTCAAGACAGCAGCTCCTACAATGAGCAGTTCTTC. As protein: CASSQDSSSYNEQFF.

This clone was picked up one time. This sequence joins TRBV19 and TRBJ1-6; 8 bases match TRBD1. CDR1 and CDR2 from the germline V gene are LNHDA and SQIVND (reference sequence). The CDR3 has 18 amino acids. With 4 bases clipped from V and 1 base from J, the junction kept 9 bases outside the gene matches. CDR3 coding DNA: TGTGCCAGTAGTACCGGACAGGGAGGGGTATCCTATAATTCACCCCTCCACTTT. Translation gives CASSTGQGGVSYNSPLHF.

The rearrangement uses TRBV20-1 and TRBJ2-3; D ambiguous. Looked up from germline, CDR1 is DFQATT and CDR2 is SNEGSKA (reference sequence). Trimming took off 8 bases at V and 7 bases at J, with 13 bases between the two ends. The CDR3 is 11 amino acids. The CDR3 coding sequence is TGCAGTTCCCCCCTGCAGAATACGCAGTATTTT. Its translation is CSSPLQNTQYF.

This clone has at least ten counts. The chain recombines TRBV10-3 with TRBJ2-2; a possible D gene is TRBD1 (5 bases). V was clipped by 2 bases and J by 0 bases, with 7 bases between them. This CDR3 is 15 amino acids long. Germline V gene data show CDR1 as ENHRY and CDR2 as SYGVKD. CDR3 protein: CAISEGAPNTGELFF. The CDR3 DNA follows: TGTGCCATCAGTGAGGGGGCCCCGAACACCGGGGAGCTGTTTTTT.

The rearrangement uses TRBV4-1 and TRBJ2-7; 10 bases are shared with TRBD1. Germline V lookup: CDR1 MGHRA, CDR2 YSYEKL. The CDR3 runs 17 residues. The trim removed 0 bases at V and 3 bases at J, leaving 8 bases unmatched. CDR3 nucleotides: TGCGCCAGCAGCCAAGATGGGGGGGACAGGGGCTTCTACGAGCAGTACTTC. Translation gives CASSQDGGDRGFYEQYF.

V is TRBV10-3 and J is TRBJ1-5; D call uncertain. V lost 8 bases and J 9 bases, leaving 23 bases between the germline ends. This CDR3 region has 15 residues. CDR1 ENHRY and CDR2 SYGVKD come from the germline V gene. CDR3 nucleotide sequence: TGTGCCATCCCACGGCGGCTTTATAAATCTAGGCCCCAGCATTTT. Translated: CAIPRRLYKSRPQHF.